This T cell receptor beta chain was sequenced in a study of cytomegalovirus exposure and HLA in healthy donors. The J segment lost 1 base and the V segment lost 1 base, leaving 6 bases of the junction unmatched. Germline V gene lookup returns CDR1 SGHNT and CDR2 YYREEE (reference sequence). This CDR3 contains 17 residues. In nominal health when sampled, donors likely had unrecorded immune exposures nonetheless. Study observations and caveats: Most sequenced TCRs were rare (though some public TCRs occurred in many donors). The study labeled 180 or so TCR beta chains cytomegalovirus-associated. The classifier reportedly diagnosed cytomegalovirus status with high specificity and sensitivity.

Comments on this clone: Its antigen is not known.

A multiplex PCR was run with 60 Vbeta primers and 13 Jbeta primers. Method: immunoSEQ multiplex PCR; TCRdb's copy keeps in-frame clones and lacks some. The sample consists of some 220,000 clones, around 80% of them appearing once. This chain uses TRBV5-4 with TRBJ2-5, with 11 bases aligning to TRBD2. The specimen was PBMCs. The source is a woman in her forties in good health and CMV-seronegative. CDR3 nucleotide sequence: TGTGCCAGCAGCTTGTTCGCTAGCGGGGGGTTCCAAGAGACCCAGTACTTC. Residues: CASSLFASGGFQETQYF.